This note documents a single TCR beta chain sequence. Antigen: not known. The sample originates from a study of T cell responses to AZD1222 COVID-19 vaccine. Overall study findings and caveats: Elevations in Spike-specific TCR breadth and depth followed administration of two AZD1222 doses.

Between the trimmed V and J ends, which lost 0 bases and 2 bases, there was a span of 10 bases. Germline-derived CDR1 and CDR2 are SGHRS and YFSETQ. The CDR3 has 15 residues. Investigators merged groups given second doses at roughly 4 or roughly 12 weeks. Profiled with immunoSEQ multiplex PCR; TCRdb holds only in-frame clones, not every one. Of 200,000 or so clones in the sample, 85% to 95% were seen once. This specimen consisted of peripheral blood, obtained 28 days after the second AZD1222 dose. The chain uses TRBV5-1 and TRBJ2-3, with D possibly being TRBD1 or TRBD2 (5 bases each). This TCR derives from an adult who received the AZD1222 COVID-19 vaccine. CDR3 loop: CASSLGGLATDTQYF. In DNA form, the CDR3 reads TGCGCCAGCAGCTTGGGGGGCCTAGCCACAGATACGCAGTATTTT.